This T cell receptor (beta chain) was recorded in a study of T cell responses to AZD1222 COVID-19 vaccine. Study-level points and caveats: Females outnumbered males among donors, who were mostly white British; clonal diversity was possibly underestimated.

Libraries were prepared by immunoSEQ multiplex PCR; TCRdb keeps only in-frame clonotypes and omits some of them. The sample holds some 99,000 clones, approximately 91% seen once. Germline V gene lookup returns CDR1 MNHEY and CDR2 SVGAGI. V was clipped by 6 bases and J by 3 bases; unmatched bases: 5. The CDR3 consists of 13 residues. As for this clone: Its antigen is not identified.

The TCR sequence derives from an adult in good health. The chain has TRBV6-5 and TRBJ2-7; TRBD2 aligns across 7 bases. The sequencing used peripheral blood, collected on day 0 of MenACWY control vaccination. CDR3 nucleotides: TGTGCCAGCAGCGGCCCGGGGGGCTACGAGCAGTACTTC. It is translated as CASSGPGGYEQYF.